This TCR beta chain is drawn from a study of blood T cell repertoires in COVID-19. Study in general: From the United States, Italy and Spain came samples of acute and convalescent COVID-19. In each case, the material was cDNA or gDNA derived from T cells, B-cell-depleted T cells, or PBMCs.

In the original workflow: Nucleated cell number was recorded as an estimate derived from reference gene primer amplification. The repertoire was sequenced with immunoSEQ multiplex PCR; TCRdb's copy has only in-frame clones and lacks some. D and trimming come from the DNA, and the V and J calls and clone size come from that table. The sample has about 130,000 clones, around 83% seen once. The sequence came from a man between 60 and 70 years old with acute or convalescent COVID-19. Source material: peripheral blood.

CDR3 bases: TGTGCCAGCAGCGGGACAGGACAAGGGATTGCCAAAAACATTCAGTACTTC. Translated: CASSGTGQGIAKNIQYF. The rearrangement uses TRBV2 and TRBJ2-4; 8 bases match TRBD1. The germline CDR1 and CDR2 sequences are SNHLY and FYNNEI. Trimming cost V 6 bases and J 1 base; bases outside gene matches: 11. The CDR3 covers 17 residues.